These 19 T cell receptor beta chains were all obtained from the same sample, sequenced in a study of T cell responses to AZD1222 COVID-19 vaccine. Data came from immunoSEQ multiplex PCR; TCRdb stores just in-frame clones and leaves some out. This table has about 100,000 clones, about 89% appearing once. Here the sequenced sample was peripheral blood, taken on day 0 of MenACWY control vaccination. Source of these receptors: an adult in good health.

V is TRBV29-1 and J is TRBJ2-5; no clear D. Trimming left V 2 bases short and J 4 bases short, with 14 bases between. There are 14 residues in the CDR3. CDR1 and CDR2 from the germline V gene are SQVTM and ANQGSEA. CDR3 sequence reads: CSVERGVVGETQYF. DNA of the CDR3: TGCAGCGTTGAAAGAGGCGTTGTCGGAGAGACCCAGTACTTC.

The rearrangement links TRBV21-1 to TRBJ1-6. TRBV21-1 is a pseudogene. The CDR3 is made up of 14 amino acids. In DNA form, the CDR3 reads TGTGCCAGCAGCAGGGGGGGCAGGGGATCACCCCTCCACTTT. This codes for CASSRGGRGSPLHF.

The J gene is TRBJ1-3, the V gene TRBV29-1; unclear D gene. Per the germline V gene, CDR1 is SQVTM and CDR2 is ANQGSEA. The CDR3 has 12 amino acids. V was pared by 3 bases and J by 5 bases, with 8 bases between. The CDR3 is CSVEPDRNTIYF. For the CDR3, the DNA is TGCAGCGTTGAGCCGGATAGAAACACCATATATTTT.

The chain joins TRBV7-9 to TRBJ1-1; no reliable D call. Germline-derived CDR1 and CDR2 are SEHNR and FQNEAQ (reference sequence). V lost 7 bases to trimming and J lost 7 bases, with 13 bases between them. The length of the CDR3 is 12 residues. CDR3 residues: CASTHGGFEAFF. The CDR3 DNA reads as TGTGCCAGCACCCATGGAGGGTTTGAAGCTTTCTTT.

The CDR3 nucleotides read TGCGCCAGCAGTCCGTTCGGGACAGAAAGCACAGATACGCAGTATTTT. Translation: CASSPFGTESTDTQYF. The chain is built from TRBV4-1 and TRBJ2-3; TRBD1 matches at 7 bases. V was pared by 6 bases and J by 0 bases, with 9 bases of the junction left unmatched. There are 16 residues in the CDR3. CDR1 is MGHRA and CDR2 is YSYEKL in the germline V gene.

CDR3 protein: CSVDTRAHYGYTF. CDR3 DNA sequence: TGCAGCGTTGATACCAGGGCCCACTATGGCTACACCTTC. The rearrangement joins TRBV29-1 to TRBJ1-2, with D perhaps TRBD1 (5 bases). CDR3 length: 13 residues. The V and J ends lost 3 bases and 3 bases respectively, with 11 bases between them. The germline V gene encodes CDR1 SQVTM and CDR2 ANQGSEA.

The chain couples TRBV7-9 to TRBJ2-1, with TRBD2 matching 15 bases. The V gene end was trimmed by 3 bases and the J gene end by 1 base; junction bases not matched to a gene: 7. This CDR3 has 19 amino acids. Germline V lookup: CDR1 SEHNR, CDR2 FQNEAQ (reference sequence). The CDR3 DNA follows: TGTGCCAGCAGCTTTTCCGGGACTAGCGGGGGGCAATCCTACAATGAGCAGTTCTTC. It encodes CASSFSGTSGGQSYNEQFF.

V gene TRBV19 combines with J gene TRBJ1-6; TRBD1 is a possible D gene (5 bases). Trimming pared 8 bases from V and 10 bases from J, leaving 24 bases between. The CDR3 totals 16 residues. Germline values: CDR1 LNHDA, CDR2 SQIVND (reference sequence). Here the CDR3 DNA reads TGTGCCAGTTCGTTCGGCCGTCAGGGCTCGGGCTCACCCCTCCACTTT. Protein product: CASSFGRQGSGSPLHF.

This chain uses TRBV7-9 with TRBJ2-1; tentative D call: TRBD1 (6 bases). The ends were cut back, 4 bases at V and 9 bases at J, with 16 bases in the middle. This CDR3 contains 14 residues. Germline lookup yields CDR1 SEHNR and CDR2 FQNEAQ (reference sequence). CDR3 sequence (DNA): TGTGCCAGCAGCTCCACCGGGACAAGTGGTGAGCAGTTCTTC. This translates into CASSSTGTSGEQFF.

This clone was observed a handful of times. The chain is built from TRBV6-2 or TRBV6-3 and TRBJ1-5; D not resolved. Germline V gives CDR1 MNHEY, CDR2 SVGEGT. This CDR3 region has 12 residues. With 6 bases removed from V and 3 bases from J, the gap between germline ends came to 6 bases. CDR3 DNA: TGTGCCAGCAGCCGGGTCAATCAGCCCCAGCATTTT. Translating it yields CASSRVNQPQHF.

The V call is TRBV2, the J call TRBJ2-3; 10 nucleotides agree with TRBD2. Trimming took 4 bases from V and 1 from J; bases not matched to a gene: 2. Germline V gene lookup returns CDR1 SNHLY and CDR2 FYNNEI. This CDR3 region has 15 residues. CDR3 coding DNA: TGTGCCAGCAGTGGAGCGGGGGGGGGCACAGATACGCAGTATTTT. Its translation is CASSGAGGGTDTQYF.

This clone was detected only once. J is TRBJ2-7 and V is TRBV11-2, with 10 bases matching TRBD1. Looked up from germline, CDR1 is SGHAT and CDR2 is FQNNGV. The CDR3 sequence is 14 residues long. V lost 3 bases and J lost 4; bases outside the gene matches: 3. Written as DNA, the CDR3 is TGTGCCAGCAGCTTCGACAGGGGGCAATACGAGCAGTACTTC. It translates to CASSFDRGQYEQYF.

This chain uses TRBV19 with TRBJ2-1, with a weak D call TRBD1 (5 bases). Germline V lookup: CDR1 LNHDA, CDR2 SQIVND (reference sequence). The V end was cut by 2 bases, the J end by 4 bases, with 12 bases between. There are 15 residues in the CDR3. DNA for the CDR3: TGTGCCAGTAGTATACTCGGCAGGGCATACAATGAGCAGTTCTTC. It yields the protein CASSILGRAYNEQFF.

This clone was observed a single time. The chain uses TRBV4-1 and TRBJ1-5; 7 bases fit TRBD1. The CDR3 length is 16 residues. After removal of 0 bases from V and 4 bases from J, the junction contained 6 bases not matched to a gene. Germline V gene sequence: CDR1 MGHRA, CDR2 YSYEKL. CDR3 residues: CASSQDRYRGNQPQHF. CDR3 nucleotides: TGCGCCAGCAGCCAAGACAGGTACAGGGGAAATCAGCCCCAGCATTTT.

The V and J genes are TRBV5-4 and TRBJ2-3; D call uncertain. The CDR3 is made up of 13 amino acids. The V end was cut by 4 bases, the J end by 1 base, with 7 bases between. CDR1 and CDR2 (germline): SGHNT, YYREEE (reference sequence). As DNA, the CDR3 is TGTGCCAGCAGCCTCGAGGGCACAGATACGCAGTATTTT. Translating gives CASSLEGTDTQYF.

V and J are TRBV15 and TRBJ1-2; D ambiguous. Germline CDR1 reads LNHNV; CDR2 reads YYDKDF (reference sequence). Trimming shortened V by 2 bases and J by 1 base, and 14 bases separated the two germline ends. The CDR3 contains 16 residues. In nucleotides, the CDR3 is TGTGCCACCAGCAGACCCCCAGGTGGAGTTAACTATGGCTACACCTTC. Translating gives CATSRPPGGVNYGYTF.

The CDR3: CASSLGGMGEQFF. CDR3 nucleotide sequence: TGTGCCAGCAGCTTGGGAGGGATGGGTGAGCAGTTCTTC. This chain links TRBV7-3 with TRBJ2-1; TRBD2 matches 7 bases. Unmatched junction bases numbered 5, after V lost 3 bases and J lost 9 bases. The germline CDR1 and CDR2 sequences are SGHTA and FQGTGA. The CDR3 has 13 residues. Drawing the rest from reference TRBV7-3 and TRBJ2-1, the complete variable domain is GAGVSQTPSNKVTEKGKYVELRCDPISGHTALYWYRQSLGQGPEFLIYFQGTGAADDSGLPNDRFFAVRPEGSVSTLKIQRTERGDSAVYLCASSLGGMGEQFFGPGTRLTVL.

This clone was recorded only once. The CDR3 loop reads CASSTGWGESHEQYF. The CDR3 nucleotides are TGTGCCAGCAGCACCGGTTGGGGCGAATCCCACGAGCAGTACTTC. The rearrangement joins TRBV7-9 to TRBJ2-7, with a possible D match to TRBD1 (5 bases). CDR1 SEHNR and CDR2 FQNEAQ come from the germline V gene (reference sequence). With 5 bases removed from V and 5 bases from J, the gap between germline ends came to 19 bases. The CDR3 runs to 15 residues. The whole variable domain, filled in from reference TRBV7-9 and TRBJ2-7, reads DTGVSQNPRHKITKRGQNVTFRCDPISEHNRLYWYRQTLGQGPEFLTYFQNEAQLEKSRLLSDRFSAERPKGSFSTLEIQRTEQGDSAMYLCASSTGWGESHEQYFGPGTRLTVT.

This clone appeared a single time. The CDR3 sequence: CASSIGLYEQYF. The CDR3 coding sequence is TGTGCCAGCAGTATCGGCCTCTACGAGCAGTACTTC. The chain employs TRBV6-5 and TRBJ2-7; D not certain. This CDR3 is built from 12 residues. The V end lost 5 bases, the J end lost 3 bases, and 8 bases lay between the germline ends. The V gene's germline CDR1 is MNHEY and CDR2 SVGAGI.